Following are 23 T cell receptor beta chains from one sample sequenced in a study of cytomegalovirus exposure and HLA in healthy donors. The PCR ran on 60 Vbeta and 13 Jbeta primers. Assay: immunoSEQ multiplex PCR; the TCRdb copy retains only in-frame clones and omits some. The table has around 170,000 clones, roughly 78% seen once; the top ten hold approximately 0.69%. The source material was PBMCs. Every receptor here comes from a woman in her 40s in good health and CMV-seronegative.

The V call is TRBV7-2, the J call TRBJ1-1; D gene uncertain. This CDR3 is built from 14 residues. In germline, CDR1 is SGHTA, CDR2 FQGNSA. The germline V and J ends were trimmed by 5 bases and 1 base, with 11 bases remaining between them. CDR3 in amino acids: CASSREIENTEAFF. The DNA of the CDR3 is TGTGCCAGCAGCCGGGAGATCGAGAACACTGAAGCTTTCTTT.

The chain uses TRBV11-3 and TRBJ2-7; a weak D match, TRBD2 (6 bases). CDR1 SGHNT and CDR2 YENEEA come from the germline V gene. This CDR3 is 14 amino acids long. Deletions cut 2 bases from V and 7 bases from J, with 15 bases between. CDR3 region: CASSLWAGSEEQYF. In DNA form, the CDR3 reads TGTGCCAGCAGCTTATGGGCGGGGTCGGAGGAGCAGTACTTC.

Only a few counts were recorded for this clone. The chain links TRBV6-4 to TRBJ2-3; D is possibly TRBD2 (7 bases). Trimming shortened V by 0 bases and J by 2 bases, and 12 bases separated the two germline ends. Germline-derived CDR1 and CDR2 are MRHNA and SNTAGT. This CDR3 comprises 16 residues. The CDR3 region is CASSDSGGAPTDTQYF. As DNA, the CDR3 is TGTGCCAGCAGTGACTCGGGGGGGGCGCCCACAGATACGCAGTATTTT.

The chain carries TRBV7-8 and TRBJ1-2; D ambiguous. Deletions cut 5 bases from V and 5 bases from J, with 12 bases between. The germline V gene encodes CDR1 SGHVS and CDR2 FQNEAQ. This CDR3 contains 13 residues. The CDR3: CASSPQKTYGYTF. DNA for the CDR3: TGTGCCAGCAGCCCACAGAAAACTTATGGCTACACCTTC.

V gene TRBV2 combines with J gene TRBJ2-5; tentative D call: TRBD2 (5 bases). The CDR3 sequence is 13 residues long. The ends were cut back, 3 bases at V and 9 bases at J, with 14 bases in the middle. Per the germline V gene, CDR1 is SNHLY and CDR2 is FYNNEI. The DNA of the CDR3 is TGTGCCAGCAGTGATCCGCTCGAGGGAGCCCAGTACTTC. It encodes CASSDPLEGAQYF.

There are a few counts of this clone. The chain has TRBV4-2 and TRBJ2-1; D possibly corresponds to TRBD2 (6 bases). Per the germline V gene, CDR1 is LGHNA and CDR2 is YNFKEQ. V was cut by 4 bases and J by 0 bases, with 13 bases left in between. The CDR3 is made up of 16 amino acids. CDR3 sequence: CASSLAGTGSYNEQFF. The CDR3, as DNA: TGTGCCAGCAGCCTGGCGGGGACTGGCTCCTACAATGAGCAGTTCTTC.

This clone was detected only a few times. CDR3 amino acids: CASLSWGDEKLFF. The DNA for the CDR3 is TGTGCCAGCCTCTCGTGGGGGGATGAAAAACTGTTTTTT. The chain has TRBV6-5 and TRBJ1-4, with D maybe TRBD1 (5 bases). Germline values: CDR1 MNHEY, CDR2 SVGAGI. V was cut by 8 bases and J by 6 bases, with 13 bases left in between. This CDR3 spans 13 amino acids.

The rearrangement joins TRBV19 to TRBJ1-2; no definite D call. This CDR3 has 14 residues. Germline CDR1 and CDR2: LNHDA and SQIVND (reference sequence). V was clipped by 5 bases and J by 5 bases, with 15 bases between them. The CDR3 protein is CASSPGPGRYGYTF. The DNA for the CDR3 is TGTGCCAGTAGTCCCGGACCCGGGAGGTATGGCTACACCTTC.

The chain links TRBV4-3 to TRBJ2-2; D may be TRBD2 (6 bases). V lost 4 bases, J lost 4 bases, and 13 bases lay in between. Per the germline V gene, CDR1 is LGHNA and CDR2 is YSLEER. The CDR3 sequence is 15 residues long. The CDR3 DNA is TGCGCCAGCAGCCCATCGGGACTCTTCACCGGGGAGCTGTTTTTT. Its translation: CASSPSGLFTGELFF.

V gene TRBV4-3 combines with J gene TRBJ2-1; TRBD2 aligns across 7 bases. The germline CDR1 and CDR2 sequences are LGHNA and YSLEER. Unmatched junction bases numbered 9, after V lost 4 bases and J lost 0 bases. This CDR3 comprises 17 residues. CDR3: CASSLGVAGGSYNEQFF. Written as DNA, the CDR3 is TGCGCCAGCAGCCTTGGGGTAGCGGGCGGCTCCTACAATGAGCAGTTCTTC.

V and J are TRBV6-1 and TRBJ1-2; D gene unclear. Germline V gives CDR1 MNHNS, CDR2 SASEGT. CDR3 size: 14 residues. The V end was cut by 8 bases, the J end by 6 bases, with 19 bases between. The CDR3 spells CASGGLWAVDGYTF. The CDR3 DNA sequence: TGTGCCAGCGGAGGTCTGTGGGCGGTCGATGGCTACACCTTC.

The V and J genes are TRBV14 and TRBJ2-1; D is uncertain. Deletions cut 3 bases from V and 10 bases from J, with 10 bases between. This CDR3 region has 12 residues. CDR1 is SGHDN and CDR2 is FVKESK in the germline V gene. The CDR3 reads CASSHNPREQFF. CDR3 coding DNA: TGTGCCAGCAGCCACAACCCGAGGGAGCAGTTCTTC.

A few counts support this clone. J is TRBJ2-7 and V is TRBV27; D may be TRBD2 (5 bases). Per the germline V gene, CDR1 is MNHEY and CDR2 is SMNVEV (reference sequence). Between the trimmed V and J ends, which lost 2 bases and 6 bases, there was a span of 5 bases. The CDR3 is made up of 11 amino acids. CDR3 DNA sequence: TGTGCCAGCAGTTTAGGGAGCGAGCAGTACTTC. This sequence encodes CASSLGSEQYF.

The J gene is TRBJ2-2, the V gene TRBV4-2, with a tentative D call TRBD1 (5 bases). V was pared by 0 bases and J by 1 base, with 12 bases between. CDR1 is LGHNA, CDR2 YNFKEQ, per germline. CDR3 length: 17 amino acids. The CDR3 is CASSQEITQGNTGELFF. As DNA, the CDR3 is TGTGCCAGCAGCCAAGAAATAACCCAGGGGAACACCGGGGAGCTGTTTTTT.

This sequence joins TRBV5-1 and TRBJ2-5; the D gene is possibly TRBD2 (7 bases). V was trimmed by 2 bases and J by 3 bases, leaving 14 bases between them. This CDR3 has 15 amino acids. Looked up from germline, CDR1 is SGHRS and CDR2 is YFSETQ. The CDR3 nucleotides read TGCGCCAGCAGCTTTTCCGGGGGGCGGGAAGAGACCCAGTACTTC. Amino acid sequence: CASSFSGGREETQYF. Together with reference TRBV5-1 and TRBJ2-5, the CDR3 gives the full variable domain: KAGVTQTPRYLIKTRGQQVTLSCSPISGHRSVSWYQQTPGQGLQFLFEYFSETQRNKGNFPGRFSGRQFSNSRSEMNVSTLELGDSALYLCASSFSGGREETQYFGPGTRLLVL.

With respect to this clone: At one end, the junction sequence differs from germline, possibly due to a read error. The chain uses TRBV7-9 and TRBJ1-1; 10 positions match TRBD1. The CDR3 contains 18 residues. Per germline, CDR1 SEHNR and CDR2 FQNEAQ (reference sequence). CDR3 sequence: CSSSSRTGGRVGNTEAFF. The CDR3 DNA is TGTTCCAGCAGCTCCCGGACAGGGGGAAGGGTTGGGAACACTGAAGCTTTCTTT.

The rearrangement uses TRBV9 and TRBJ2-5, with TRBD2 matching 8 bases. Matching the DNA end better, TRBJ2-7 makes the J call doubtful. Germline CDR1 SGDLS, CDR2 YYNGEE. CDR3 length equals 15 residues. The CDR3 region is CASSFGGDITYEQYF. CDR3 sequence (DNA): TGTGCCAGCAGTTTCGGGGGGGATATCACCTACGAGCAGTACTTC.

The chain combines TRBV5-1 with TRBJ2-7; the D is unclear. The germline V gene has CDR1 SGHRS and CDR2 YFSETQ. Trimming left V 0 bases short and J 7 bases short, with 8 bases between. This CDR3 contains 12 residues. CDR3 coding DNA: TGCGCCAGCAGCTTGGGAAAGGAGGAGCAGTACTTC. The encoded protein is CASSLGKEEQYF.

The chain is built from TRBV4-1 and TRBJ1-2; D possibly corresponds to TRBD1 (5 bases). With 2 bases removed from V and 6 bases from J, the gap between germline ends came to 10 bases. Germline V gene data show CDR1 as MGHRA and CDR2 as YSYEKL. This CDR3 spans 13 amino acids. The CDR3 sequence: CASSQPAGNGYTF. CDR3 in DNA: TGCGCCAGCAGCCAACCGGCAGGGAATGGCTACACCTTC.

This chain joins TRBV2 and TRBJ2-7; 9 bases agree with TRBD2. Per the germline V gene, CDR1 is SNHLY and CDR2 is FYNNEI. The CDR3 has 15 amino acids. J gave up 5 bases and V 3 bases, and 8 bases lay outside the gene matches. Here the CDR3 DNA reads TGTGCCAGCAGTGAGGGTAGCGGGAGCCCCAACGAGCAGTACTTC. Protein: CASSEGSGSPNEQYF. The variable domain in full, with the rest retrieved from reference TRBV2 and TRBJ2-7, is EPEVTQTPSHQVTQMGQEVILRCVPISNHLYFYWYRQILGQKVEFLVSFYNNEISEKSEIFDDQFSVERPDGSNFTLKIRSTKLEDSAMYFCASSEGSGSPNEQYFGPGTRLTVT.

The rearrangement uses TRBV6-6 and TRBJ1-2, with D uncertain. The germline gives CDR1 MNHNY, CDR2 SVGAGI (reference sequence). The CDR3 runs to 14 residues. Between the trimmed V and J ends, which lost 0 bases and 6 bases, there was a span of 11 bases. The CDR3 DNA follows: TGTGCCAGCAGTTACTCGAAGAGGGAGGATGGCTACACCTTC. It codes for CASSYSKREDGYTF.

V gene TRBV4-2 combines with J gene TRBJ1-5; 7 bases are shared with TRBD1. The length of the CDR3 is 14 residues. The V gene end was trimmed by 6 bases and the J gene end by 4 bases; junction bases not matched to a gene: 6. Looked up from germline, CDR1 is LGHNA and CDR2 is YNFKEQ. The CDR3 loop is CASSHNRGNQPQHF. The CDR3 bases are TGTGCCAGCAGTCACAACAGGGGAAATCAGCCCCAGCATTTT.

This rearrangement joins TRBV11-1 to TRBJ1-1; weak D call: TRBD1 (5 bases). Germline loops: CDR1 SGHAT, CDR2 FQDESV (reference sequence). Trimming took off 0 bases at V and 5 bases at J, with 13 bases between the two ends. The CDR3 sequence is 15 residues long. This CDR3 is CASSLAPGEKTEAFF. CDR3 coding DNA: TGTGCCAGCAGCTTAGCCCCGGGGGAGAAGACTGAAGCTTTCTTT.